This T cell receptor beta chain emerged from a study of blood T cell repertoires in COVID-19. Study-level information: Sites in the United States, Italy and Spain provided acute and convalescent COVID-19 samples. The cDNA or gDNA used as material had been derived from T cells, B-cell-depleted T cells, or PBMCs.

Repertoires were generated with immunoSEQ multiplex PCR, while TCRdb's copy carries only in-frame clones and drops some. The data contain 350,000 to 450,000 clones, about 88% of them seen just once; the ten biggest clones take up about 7.6%. The CDR3 consists of 17 residues. Germline loops: CDR1 SGHTA, CDR2 FQGTGA. Trimming cost V 5 bases and J 7 bases, with 25 bases left between them. This clone is a singleton in its sample. Patients at the Seattle site were enrolled during active infection and followed longitudinally. Sample: peripheral blood. The source of this sequence is a woman aged 55-69 years with COVID-19, enrolled during active disease. The chain uses TRBV7-3 and TRBJ2-3; D perhaps matches TRBD2 (5 bases). CDR3 DNA: TGTGCCAGCAGCCCGACCCCGGTGGGCGGGTTTCAGAATACGCAGTATTTT. Translated, it gives CASSPTPVGGFQNTQYF.